The clone carrying this TCR beta chain was observed a single time. Looked up from germline, CDR1 is SGHKS and CDR2 is YYEKEE (reference sequence). The CDR3 is 16 residues long. V was shortened by 0 bases and J by 2 bases, with 15 bases between the two germline ends. The source of the sample is a study of blood T cell repertoires in COVID-19. Study in general: From the United States, Italy and Spain came samples of acute and convalescent COVID-19. The cDNA or gDNA used as material had been derived from T cells, B-cell-depleted T cells, or PBMCs.

As originally analysed: Reference gene primer amplification gave nucleated cell count estimates. Profiling relied on immunoSEQ multiplex PCR, and the TCRdb table lists in-frame clones only, not all of them. For V, J and clone size, that table is used; D and trimming come from the DNA. The sample yields approximately 250,000 clones, roughly 89% seen once. Sequenced sample: peripheral blood. The receptor comes from a man in his thirties or forties who had recovered from COVID-19. The rearrangement uses TRBV5-5 and TRBJ2-7, with D possibly TRBD2 on 5 matching bases. The chain's CDR3 is CASSLDPGKLAYEQYF. In DNA form, the CDR3 reads TGTGCCAGCAGCTTGGACCCGGGGAAACTAGCCTACGAGCAGTACTTC.